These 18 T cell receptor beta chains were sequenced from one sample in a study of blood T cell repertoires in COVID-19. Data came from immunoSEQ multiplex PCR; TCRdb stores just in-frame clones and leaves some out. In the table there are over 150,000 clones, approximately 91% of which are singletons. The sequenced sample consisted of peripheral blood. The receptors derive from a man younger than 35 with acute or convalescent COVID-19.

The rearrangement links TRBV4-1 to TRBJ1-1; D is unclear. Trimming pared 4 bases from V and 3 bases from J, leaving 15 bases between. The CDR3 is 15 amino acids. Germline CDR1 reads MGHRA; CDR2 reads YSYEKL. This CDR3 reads CASSPWTPRDTEAFF. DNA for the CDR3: TGCGCCAGCAGCCCTTGGACTCCTCGGGACACTGAAGCTTTCTTT.

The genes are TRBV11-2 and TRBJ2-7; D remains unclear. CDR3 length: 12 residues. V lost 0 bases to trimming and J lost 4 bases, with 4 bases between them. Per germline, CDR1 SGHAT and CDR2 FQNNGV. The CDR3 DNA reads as TGTGCCAGCAGCTTAGATCGGTACGAGCAGTACTTC. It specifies CASSLDRYEQYF.

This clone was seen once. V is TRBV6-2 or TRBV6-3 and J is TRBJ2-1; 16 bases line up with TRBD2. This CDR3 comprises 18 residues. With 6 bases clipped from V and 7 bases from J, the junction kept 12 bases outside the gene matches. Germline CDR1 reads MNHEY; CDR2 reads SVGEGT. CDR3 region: CASSQGLAGGPYRNEQFF. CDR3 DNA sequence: TGTGCCAGCAGCCAGGGACTAGCGGGAGGGCCGTACCGGAATGAGCAGTTCTTC.

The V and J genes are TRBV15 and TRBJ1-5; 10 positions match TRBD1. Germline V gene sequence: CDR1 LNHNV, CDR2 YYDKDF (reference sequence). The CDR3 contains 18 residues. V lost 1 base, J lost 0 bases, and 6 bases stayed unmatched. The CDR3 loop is CATSRGDRGDYSNQPQHF. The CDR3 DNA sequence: TGTGCCACCAGCAGAGGGGACAGGGGCGATTATAGCAATCAGCCCCAGCATTTT. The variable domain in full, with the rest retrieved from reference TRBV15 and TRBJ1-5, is DAMVIQNPRYQVTQFGKPVTLSCSQTLNHNVMYWYQQKSSQAPKLLFHYYDKDFNNEADTPDNFQSRRPNTSFCFLDIRSPGLGDTAMYLCATSRGDRGDYSNQPQHFGDGTRLSIL.

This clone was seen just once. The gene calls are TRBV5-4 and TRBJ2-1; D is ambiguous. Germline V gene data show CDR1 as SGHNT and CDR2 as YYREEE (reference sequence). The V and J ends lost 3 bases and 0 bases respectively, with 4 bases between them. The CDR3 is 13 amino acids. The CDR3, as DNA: TGTGCCAGCAGCTCGAGCTCCTACAATGAGCAGTTCTTC. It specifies CASSSSSYNEQFF.

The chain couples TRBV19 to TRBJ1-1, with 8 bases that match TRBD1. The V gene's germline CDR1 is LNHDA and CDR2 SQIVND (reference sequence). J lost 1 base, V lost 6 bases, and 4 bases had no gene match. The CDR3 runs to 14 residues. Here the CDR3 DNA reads TGTGCCAGTAGCCTCGGGACAGGGAACACTGAAGCTTTCTTT. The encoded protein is CASSLGTGNTEAFF.

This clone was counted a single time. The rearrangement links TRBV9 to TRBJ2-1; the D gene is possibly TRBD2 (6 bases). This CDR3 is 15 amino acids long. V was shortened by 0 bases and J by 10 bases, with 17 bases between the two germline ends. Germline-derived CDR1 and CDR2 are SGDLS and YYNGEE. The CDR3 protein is CASSVGFMGGNEQFF. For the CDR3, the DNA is TGTGCCAGCAGCGTAGGGTTCATGGGGGGAAACGAGCAGTTCTTC.

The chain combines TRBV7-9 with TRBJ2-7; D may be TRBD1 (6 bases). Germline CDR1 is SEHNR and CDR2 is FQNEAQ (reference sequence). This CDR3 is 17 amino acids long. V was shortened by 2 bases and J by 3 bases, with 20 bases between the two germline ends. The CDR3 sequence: CASSLNARGWISYEQYF. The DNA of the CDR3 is TGTGCCAGCAGCTTAAACGCCAGGGGCTGGATTAGCTACGAGCAGTACTTC.

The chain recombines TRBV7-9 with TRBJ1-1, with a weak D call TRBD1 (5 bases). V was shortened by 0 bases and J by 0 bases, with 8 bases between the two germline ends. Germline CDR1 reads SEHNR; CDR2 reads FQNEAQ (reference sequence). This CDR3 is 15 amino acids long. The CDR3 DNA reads TGTGCCAGCAGCTTAGCGACGACAGTGAACACTGAAGCTTTCTTT. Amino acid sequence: CASSLATTVNTEAFF.

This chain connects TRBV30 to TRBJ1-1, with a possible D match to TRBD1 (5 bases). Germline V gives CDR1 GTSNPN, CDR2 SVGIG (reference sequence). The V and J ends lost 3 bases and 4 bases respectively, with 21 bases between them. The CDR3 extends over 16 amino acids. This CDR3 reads CAWSPRDGGWSTEAFF. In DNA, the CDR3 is TGTGCCTGGAGCCCCCGGGACGGAGGGTGGAGCACTGAAGCTTTCTTT. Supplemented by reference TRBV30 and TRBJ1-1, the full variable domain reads SQTIHQWPATLVQPVGSPLSLECTVEGTSNPNLYWYRQAAGRGLQLLFYSVGIGQISSEVPQNLSASRPQDRQFILSSKKLLLSDSGFYLCAWSPRDGGWSTEAFFGQGTRLTVV.

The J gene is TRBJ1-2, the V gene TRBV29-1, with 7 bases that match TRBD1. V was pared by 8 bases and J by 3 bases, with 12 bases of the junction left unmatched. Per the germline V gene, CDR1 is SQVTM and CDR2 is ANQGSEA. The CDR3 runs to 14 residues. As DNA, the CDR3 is TGCAGCATCCAGACAGGGTGGATAGACTATGGCTACACCTTC. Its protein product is CSIQTGWIDYGYTF.

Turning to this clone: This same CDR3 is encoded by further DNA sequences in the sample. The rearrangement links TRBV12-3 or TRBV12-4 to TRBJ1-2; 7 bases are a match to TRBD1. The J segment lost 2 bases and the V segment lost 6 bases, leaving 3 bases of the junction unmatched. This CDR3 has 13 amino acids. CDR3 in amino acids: CASSLTGNYGYTF. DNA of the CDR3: TGTGCCAGCAGCCTGACAGGGAACTATGGCTACACCTTC.

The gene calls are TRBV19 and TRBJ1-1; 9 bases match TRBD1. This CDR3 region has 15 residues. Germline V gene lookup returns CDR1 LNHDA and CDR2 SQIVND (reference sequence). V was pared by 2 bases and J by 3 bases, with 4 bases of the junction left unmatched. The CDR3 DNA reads TGTGCCAGTAGTATACGGACAGGGGCGGACACTGAAGCTTTCTTT. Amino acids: CASSIRTGADTEAFF.

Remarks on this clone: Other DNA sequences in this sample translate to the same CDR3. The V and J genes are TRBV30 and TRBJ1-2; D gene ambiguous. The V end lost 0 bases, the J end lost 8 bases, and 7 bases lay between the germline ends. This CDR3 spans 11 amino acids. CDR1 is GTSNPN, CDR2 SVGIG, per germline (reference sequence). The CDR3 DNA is TGTGCCTGGAGTGTACCGGGAGGCTACACCTTC. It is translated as CAWSVPGGYTF.

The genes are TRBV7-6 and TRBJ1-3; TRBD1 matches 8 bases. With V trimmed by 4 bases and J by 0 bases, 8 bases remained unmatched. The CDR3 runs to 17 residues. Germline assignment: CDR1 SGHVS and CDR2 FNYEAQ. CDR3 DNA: TGTGCCAGCAGCTCATTGACAGGGGAGCTCTCTGGAAACACCATATATTTT. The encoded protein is CASSSLTGELSGNTIYF. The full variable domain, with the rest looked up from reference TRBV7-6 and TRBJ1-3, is GAGVSQSPRYKVTKRGQDVALRCDPISGHVSLYWYRQALGQGPEFLTYFNYEAQQDKSGLPNDRFSAERPEGSISTLTIQRTEQRDSAMYRCASSSLTGELSGNTIYFGEGSWLTVV.

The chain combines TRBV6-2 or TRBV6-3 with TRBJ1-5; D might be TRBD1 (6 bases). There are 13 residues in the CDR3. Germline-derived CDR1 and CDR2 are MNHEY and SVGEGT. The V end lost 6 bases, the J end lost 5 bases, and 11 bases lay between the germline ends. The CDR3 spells CASSMDSYQPQHF. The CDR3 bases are TGTGCCAGCAGCATGGACAGCTATCAGCCCCAGCATTTT.

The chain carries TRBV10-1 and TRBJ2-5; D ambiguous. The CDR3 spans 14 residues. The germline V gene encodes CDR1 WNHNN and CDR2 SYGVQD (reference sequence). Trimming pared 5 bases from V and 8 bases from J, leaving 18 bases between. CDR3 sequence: CASSSPIEKKTQYF. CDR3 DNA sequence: TGCGCCAGCAGTTCTCCTATTGAGAAGAAAACCCAGTACTTC.

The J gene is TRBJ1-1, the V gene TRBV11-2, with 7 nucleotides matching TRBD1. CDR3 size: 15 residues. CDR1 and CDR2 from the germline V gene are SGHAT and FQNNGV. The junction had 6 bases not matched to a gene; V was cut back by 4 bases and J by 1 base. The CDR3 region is CASSSPWDRNTEAFF. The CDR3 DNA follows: TGTGCCAGCAGCTCCCCCTGGGACAGGAACACTGAAGCTTTCTTT.